This T cell receptor beta chain emerged from a study of cytomegalovirus exposure and HLA in healthy donors. While unrecorded immune exposures were likely, the donors were nominally healthy when sampled. Study results and caveats: The authors listed 180 or so TCR beta chains as cytomegalovirus-associated.

The germline gives CDR1 SNHLY, CDR2 FYNNEI. CDR3 length: 15 amino acids. V lost 6 bases to trimming and J lost 10 bases; unmatched junction nucleotides: 12. This clone was observed a few times. Its target is unknown. Primers: 60 Vbeta forward and 13 Jbeta reverse. Here immunoSEQ multiplex PCR was the method, and the copy in TCRdb shows in-frame clones only, minus some. The table has roughly 100,000 clones, roughly two thirds seen once. Sequencing used PBMCs. The source of this sequence is a man aged 25 to 40 in good health and CMV-seronegative. V is TRBV2 and J is TRBJ1-6, with 7 bases that match TRBD1. The CDR3 is CASRSLQGSRSPLHF. CDR3 DNA: TGTGCCAGCAGAAGTCTACAGGGGAGTCGCTCACCCCTCCACTTT. Full variable domain (remainder filled in from reference TRBV2 and TRBJ1-6): EPEVTQTPSHQVTQMGQEVILRCVPISNHLYFYWYRQILGQKVEFLVSFYNNEISEKSEIFDDQFSVERPDGSNFTLKIRSTKLEDSAMYFCASRSLQGSRSPLHFGNGTRLTVT.